This record concerns one TCR beta chain sequence. Its antigen is undetermined. Using immunoSEQ multiplex PCR, the repertoire was profiled, and TCRdb retains in-frame clones only, with some absent. Here the sample spans 510,000 or so clones, around 88% being singletons. The sample's treatment: 15 to 20 received Ad26.COV2.S at low or high dose, single or two shots; roughly five received placebo; per-sample allocation not given. Samples were taken on day 63 after the first vaccine or placebo injection. This adult donor, from Boston, was 18-55 years old. The source of the sample is a study of Ad26.COV2.S vaccination and SARS-CoV-2 variants. General observations from the study: Those who received vaccine or placebo ended up with similar non-spike TCR breadth. Substantial response breadth was reportedly seen for spike-specific CD8+ and CD4+ T cells after vaccination. Among vaccine recipients, spike-specific TCR breadth exceeded that of placebo recipients.

From germline, CDR1 is SGHAT and CDR2 FQNNGV. V was pared by 2 bases and J by 5 bases, with 4 bases of the junction left unmatched. The CDR3 spans 14 residues. Sequencing was performed on peripheral blood, taken in a trial of Ad26.COV2.S vaccine versus placebo. This chain links TRBV11-2 with TRBJ2-5; 8 nucleotides line up with TRBD2. This sequence originates from a person aged 18-60 years who received the Ad26.COV2.S COVID-19 vaccine or a placebo. The CDR3 DNA reads as TGTGCCAGCAGCTTAACGGGAGGGCCGGAGACCCAGTACTTC. The encoded protein is CASSLTGGPETQYF.